Here is one T cell receptor beta chain with its context. These data originate in a study of shared T cell receptors in the human thymus. Here immunoSEQ multiplex PCR was the method, and the copy in TCRdb shows in-frame clones only, minus some. The repertoire includes roughly 550,000 clones, approximately 80% of them detected once, and 0.013% sits in the top ten. These data also formed part of another study, on human thymus T cells.

This receptor was obtained from a boy in the first two years of life with a congenital heart defect. Sequencing used thymocytes.

CDR3 protein: CASSLGGGEDTEAFF. As DNA, the CDR3 is TGTGCCAGCTCACTCGGCGGGGGGGAGGACACTGAAGCTTTCTTT. The chain links TRBV18 to TRBJ1-1; tentatively, D is TRBD1 (5 bases). CDR3 length equals 15 residues. CDR1 and CDR2 from the germline V gene are KGHSH and LQKENI. With 4 bases removed from V and 3 bases from J, the gap between germline ends came to 15 bases.